The clone carrying this T cell receptor (beta chain) was counted at least ten times. Its antigen is unknown. This sample is part of a study of CD8 T cells in ankylosing spondylitis. Each CDR3 protein is one row after TCRdb ran MiXCR on the 5' RACE reads. The table has 25,000 to 35,000 distinct CDR3 sequences, 7.2% seen once. With 3 bases removed from V and 1 base from J, the gap between germline ends came to 12 bases. CDR1 MNHEY and CDR2 SMNVEV come from the germline V gene (reference sequence). The CDR3 sequence is 16 residues long. Findings and limits, study-wide: Clones linked to disease, bearing a CD8+ phenotype, were relatively rare in peripheral blood. The clones that were linked to disease were reported to be significantly enriched in matched synovial fluid samples from ankylosing spondylitis patients. In the blood and synovial fluid of reactive arthritis, some motif variants had been previously reported.

Specimen: blood, either unsorted or a sorted T cell fraction (not recorded which). This receptor was taken from a male donor with ankylosing spondylitis or in good health (not recorded which). The V gene is TRBV27, the J gene TRBJ2-2; TRBD1 is a possible D gene (5 bases). The CDR3 DNA reads as TGTGCCAGCAGTTTGGGGCTAGGGGTGAACACCGGGGAGCTGTTTTTT. Translation: CASSLGLGVNTGELFF.